Described below is a single TCR beta chain sequence and its context. Its antigen is unidentified. The entry originates in a study of cytomegalovirus exposure and HLA in healthy donors. Study-wide points: Some V segments, TRBV6-2 and TRBV6-3 among them, were indistinguishable and were therefore excluded. Across donors, sequencing depth was assumed by presence/absence analyses to be roughly uniform. For TCR beta chains, V- and J-gene trimming was later linked to a missense DCLRE1C variant.

CDR1 and CDR2 from the germline V gene are LGHNA and YSLEER. This CDR3 contains 14 residues. Trimming cost V 0 bases and J 5 bases, with 10 bases left between them. With 60 Vbeta and 13 Jbeta primers, the PCR was carried out. The repertoire was sequenced with immunoSEQ multiplex PCR; TCRdb's copy has only in-frame clones and lacks some. The sample has 100,000 to 150,000 clones; 70% to 85% are singletons. This sequence originates from a female donor in good health and CMV-seronegative. Material for sequencing was PBMCs. The rearrangement joins TRBV4-3 to TRBJ1-2; D is undetermined. CDR3 in DNA: TGCGCCAGCAGCCAAGATATCCTAACTTATGGCTACACCTTC. Amino acids: CASSQDILTYGYTF.